These 16 T cell receptor beta chains share one sample of origin, sequenced in a study of Graves' ophthalmopathy and Graves' hyperthyroidism. Amplifying from RNA transcripts, the study obtained TCR beta CDR3 regions. HTBI primers were used in a first-round RT-PCR, which preceded a second-round multiplex PCR. TCRdb analysed the multiplex PCR reads with MiXCR anew, one entry per CDR3 protein. Of 360,000 or so distinct CDR3 sequences detected, roughly 18% appear once; the ten largest clones hold 1.6%. Sequencing input: peripheral blood. Receptors were obtained from a woman younger than 30 with Graves' ophthalmopathy.

This clonotype was found many times. This rearrangement joins TRBV19 to TRBJ2-5; TRBD2 matches at 14 bases. V was clipped by 6 bases and J by 3 bases; unmatched bases: 6. The CDR3 sequence is 16 residues long. From germline, CDR1 is LNHDA and CDR2 SQIVND (reference sequence). CDR3 amino acids: CASSRRGLAGEETQYF. The CDR3, as DNA: TGTGCCAGTAGCAGAAGGGGACTAGCGGGAGAAGAGACCCAGTACTTC. The full variable domain, completed using reference TRBV19 and TRBJ2-5, is DGGITQSPKYLFRKEGQNVTLSCEQNLNHDAMYWYRQDPGQGLRLIYYSQIVNDFQKGDIAEGYSVSREKKESFPLTVTSAQKNPTAFYLCASSRRGLAGEETQYFGPGTRLLVL.

The sample holds many counts of this clonotype. This chain links TRBV27 with TRBJ2-2, with D possibly TRBD2 on 5 matching bases. V was pared by 10 bases and J by 1 base, with 16 bases between. The germline V gene has CDR1 MNHEY and CDR2 SMNVEV (reference sequence). The CDR3 is 15 amino acids. This CDR3 is CATNRDGLNTGELFF. The CDR3 region has the DNA TGTGCCACTAATCGAGACGGACTGAACACCGGGGAGCTGTTTTTT.

This clonotype was seen many times. This chain joins TRBV6-1 and TRBJ2-2; TRBD1 aligns across 7 bases. The V and J ends lost 9 bases and 5 bases, in that order; junction bases with no gene match: 6. Per the germline V gene, CDR1 is MNHNS and CDR2 is SASEGT. This CDR3 has 13 amino acids. The CDR3: CASVTGWTGELFF. In DNA form, the CDR3 reads TGTGCCAGTGTGACAGGGTGGACCGGGGAGCTGTTTTTT.

Ten or more counts support this clonotype. The V and J genes are TRBV6-4 and TRBJ2-2; 8 bases map to TRBD1. The CDR3 sequence is 18 residues long. The germline V gene encodes CDR1 MRHNA and CDR2 SNTAGT. Unmatched junction bases numbered 12, after V lost 6 bases and J lost 0 bases. As DNA, the CDR3 is TGTGCCAGCAGGTCAGGACAGGGCCCGGCCTCGAACACCGGGGAGCTGTTTTTT. The encoded protein is CASRSGQGPASNTGELFF.

This clonotype was observed a few times. A much larger clonotype is one base distant, so this may be a read error. This rearrangement joins TRBV11-2 to TRBJ1-1; no definite D call. The CDR3 has 14 amino acids. Germline loops: CDR1 SGHAT, CDR2 FQNNGV. Here the CDR3 reads CASSFGVVRAEVFF. The CDR3 coding sequence is TGTGCCAGCAGCTTCGGGGTAGTTCGGGCTGAAGTTTTCTTT.

This clonotype was seen many times. The J gene is TRBJ1-1, the V gene TRBV4-3; no definite D call. This CDR3 spans 13 amino acids. V was pared by 3 bases and J by 1 base, with 6 bases between. The V gene's germline CDR1 is LGHNA and CDR2 YSLEER. The CDR3 bases are TGCGCCAGCAGCCACGAGAGGAACACTGAAGCTTTCTTT. It translates to CASSHERNTEAFF.

This clonotype was counted ten times or more. V and J are TRBV30 and TRBJ1-6; tentative D call: TRBD1 (5 bases). Between the trimmed V and J ends, which lost 5 bases and 0 bases, there was a span of 8 bases. Germline-derived CDR1 and CDR2 are GTSNPN and SVGIG (reference sequence). The CDR3 consists of 14 residues. The CDR3 DNA reads as TGTGCCTGGTCGAGGGGCTCCTATAATTCACCCCTCCACTTT. Translated: CAWSRGSYNSPLHF.

This clonotype has at least ten counts. DNA for the CDR3: TGTGCCAGCAGTTCCGGAGGATATTCGAGAGGACTTAAGACCCAGTACTTC. This translates into CASSSGGYSRGLKTQYF. V gene TRBV7-2 combines with J gene TRBJ2-5; D is possibly TRBD2 (5 bases). This CDR3 comprises 17 residues. V gave up 6 bases and J gave up 6 bases, with 26 bases separating them. The germline V gene has CDR1 SGHTA and CDR2 FQGNSA.

This clonotype was seen many times. The CDR3 sequence is CSVRGTGWPYEQYF. The DNA of the CDR3 is TGCAGTGTCAGAGGGACTGGCTGGCCCTACGAGCAGTACTTC. The chain uses TRBV20-1 and TRBJ2-7; possible D gene TRBD2, 6 bases. V was clipped by 7 bases and J by 2 bases, with 18 bases between them. The CDR3 consists of 14 residues. The germline gives CDR1 DFQATT, CDR2 SNEGSKA (reference sequence).

The table lists this clonotype with many counts. This chain links TRBV6-1 with TRBJ1-1; a possible D gene is TRBD1 (6 bases). The ends were cut back, 8 bases at V and 0 bases at J, with 10 bases in the middle. Germline CDR1 reads MNHNS; CDR2 reads SASEGT. The CDR3 covers 13 residues. CDR3 amino acids: CASWTAMNTEAFF. CDR3 DNA sequence: TGTGCCAGCTGGACAGCCATGAACACTGAAGCTTTCTTT.

V gene TRBV6-1 combines with J gene TRBJ2-7, with D perhaps being TRBD1 or TRBD2 (5 bases each). CDR1 and CDR2 from the germline V gene are MNHNS and SASEGT. Between the trimmed V and J ends, which lost 4 bases and 7 bases, there was a span of 23 bases. This CDR3 has 16 residues. The CDR3 sequence is CASSAGPGRRLGEQYF. The CDR3 bases are TGTGCCAGCAGTGCCGGCCCGGGACGCCGTTTAGGTGAGCAGTACTTC.

This clonotype was counted ten times or more. Sequence at one end of the junction differs from germline and may be a read error. The chain uses TRBV12-3 or TRBV12-4 and TRBJ1-1; D not certain. The CDR3 has 13 amino acids. The CDR3 bases are TGTGTCAGCAGCCCCGGGCCCAGGATGAAAGCTTTCTTT. As protein: CVSSPGPRMKAFF.

The chain couples TRBV12-3 or TRBV12-4 to TRBJ1-6; D perhaps matches TRBD1 (5 bases). CDR3 length equals 15 residues. Trimming removed 2 bases at V and 6 bases at J, with 11 bases between. The CDR3 region has the DNA TGTGCCAGCAGTTTAAGAGGGGCGGTTAATTCACCCCTCCACTTT. It specifies CASSLRGAVNSPLHF.

This chain connects TRBV20-1 to TRBJ2-5, with D uncertain. Between the trimmed V and J ends, which lost 2 bases and 5 bases, there was a span of 18 bases. CDR1 and CDR2 from the germline V gene are DFQATT and SNEGSKA (reference sequence). The CDR3 is made up of 15 amino acids. The CDR3, as DNA: TGCAGTGCTAGATACCCAGTGCCTAGGCAGGAGACCCAGTACTTC. Its translation is CSARYPVPRQETQYF.

The chain is built from TRBV29-1 and TRBJ2-5, with D possibly TRBD2 on 6 matching bases. This CDR3 is 16 amino acids long. Per the germline V gene, CDR1 is SQVTM and CDR2 is ANQGSEA. V lost 1 base and J 4 bases, leaving 19 bases between the germline ends. CDR3 in DNA: TGCAGCGTTGAAGGAGCGACTAGTGGGAGCCTAGAGACCCAGTACTTC. Translated, it gives CSVEGATSGSLETQYF.

This clonotype was counted at least ten times. The CDR3 DNA is TGTGCCTTCAGGCAAGAAGGGACCCAGTACTTC. Protein product: CAFRQEGTQYF. This chain uses TRBV30 with TRBJ2-5; D gene ambiguous. The germline V gene has CDR1 GTSNPN and CDR2 SVGIG (reference sequence). The CDR3 has 11 residues. The V and J ends lost 7 bases and 7 bases respectively, with 13 bases between them.